These 5 T cell receptor beta chains originate from one sample sequenced in a study of blood T cell repertoires in COVID-19 (dated by TCRdb to about 2020). The protocol used for the library was the immunoSEQ multiplex PCR assay. TCRdb took this table from immuneACCESS and kept in-frame rearrangements with V and J called. Such tables lack part of the clones; where checked against another copy, unresolved V genes explain under half of the gap, and the rest is unexplained. This sample comprises roughly 31,000 clones, roughly 89% of them detected only once. The ten most abundant clones make up around 1.5% of the sample. Sequencing was carried out using peripheral blood. Every receptor here comes from a man aged 55 to 70 with active COVID-19.

V gene TRBV7-9 combines with J gene TRBJ2-7; tentative D call: TRBD2 (7 bases). The V and J ends lost 5 bases and 0 bases respectively, with 17 bases between them. Per the germline V gene, CDR1 is SEHNR and CDR2 is FQNEAQ (reference sequence). The CDR3 is 16 residues long. The CDR3 spells CASSRPRGPHSYEQYF. CDR3 sequence (DNA): TGTGCCAGCAGCCGCCCGCGGGGGCCCCACTCCTACGAGCAGTACTTC.

The V and J genes are TRBV19 and TRBJ1-5; D possibly corresponds to TRBD1 (5 bases). Germline CDR1 is LNHDA and CDR2 is SQIVND (reference sequence). This CDR3 region has 16 residues. Deletions cut 5 bases from V and 1 base from J, with 15 bases between. The CDR3 reads CASSARARVSNQPQHF. CDR3 nucleotide sequence: TGTGCCAGTAGTGCGAGAGCCAGGGTAAGCAATCAGCCCCAGCATTTT. The complete variable domain, with remaining parts taken from reference TRBV19 and TRBJ1-5, reads DGGITQSPKYLFRKEGQNVTLSCEQNLNHDAMYWYRQDPGQGLRLIYYSQIVNDFQKGDIAEGYSVSREKKESFPLTVTSAQKNPTAFYLCASSARARVSNQPQHFGDGTRLSIL.

The rearrangement links TRBV2 to TRBJ2-4; 8 nucleotides match TRBD1. The trim removed 8 bases at V and 11 bases at J, leaving 14 bases unmatched. CDR1 is SNHLY, CDR2 FYNNEI, per germline. The CDR3 covers 14 residues. The chain's CDR3 is CASQGASSQVVQYF. Written as DNA, the CDR3 is TGTGCCAGCCAGGGGGCGTCCTCACAGGTCGTTCAGTACTTC.

The chain uses TRBV5-6 and TRBJ2-5, with 7 positions matching TRBD2. V dropped 4 bases and J dropped 1; count of bases not matched to a gene: 10. CDR1 SGHDT and CDR2 YYEEEE come from the germline V gene. The CDR3 sequence is 16 residues long. The CDR3 region has the DNA TGTGCCAGCAGCCTCTACGGGGGGACCCCCCAAGAGACCCAGTACTTC. Its translation is CASSLYGGTPQETQYF. The variable domain in full, completed from reference TRBV5-6 and TRBJ2-5, reads DAGVTQSPTHLIKTRGQQVTLRCSPKSGHDTVSWYQQALGQGPQFIFQYYEEEERQRGNFPDRFSGHQFPNYSSELNVNALLLGDSALYLCASSLYGGTPQETQYFGPGTRLLVL.

The genes are TRBV4-3 and TRBJ1-1; D ambiguous. Germline CDR1 and CDR2: LGHNA and YSLEER. V was pared by 0 bases and J by 10 bases, with 15 bases between. The length of the CDR3 is 14 residues. CDR3 coding DNA: TGCGCCAGCAGCCAAGATAGAGTCGGGGTTGGAGCTTTCTTT. Translating gives CASSQDRVGVGAFF.